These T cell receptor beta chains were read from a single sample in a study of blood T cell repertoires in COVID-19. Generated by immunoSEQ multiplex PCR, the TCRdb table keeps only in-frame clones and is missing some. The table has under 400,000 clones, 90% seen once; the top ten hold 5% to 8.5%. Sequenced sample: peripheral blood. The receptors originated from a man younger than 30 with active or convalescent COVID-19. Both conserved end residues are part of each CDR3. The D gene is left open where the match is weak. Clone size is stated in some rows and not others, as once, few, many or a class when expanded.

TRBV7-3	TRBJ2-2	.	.	CASSLIAGTNTGELFF
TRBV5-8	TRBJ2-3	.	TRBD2	CASSLGLAGDTQYF
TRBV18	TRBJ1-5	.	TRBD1	CASSPGRGRDNQPQHF
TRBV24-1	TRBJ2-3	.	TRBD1	CATGQGTSTDTQYF
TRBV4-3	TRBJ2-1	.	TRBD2	CASSYGNSGGAYNEQFF
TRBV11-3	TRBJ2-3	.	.	CASSFQDTDTQYF
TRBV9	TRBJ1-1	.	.	CASSRKTTENTEAFF
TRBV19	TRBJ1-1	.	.	CASSSRLGTEAFF
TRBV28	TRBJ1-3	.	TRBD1	CASSPPGTGYGNTIYF
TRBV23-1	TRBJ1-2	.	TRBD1	CASSHPEQGVRANYGYTF
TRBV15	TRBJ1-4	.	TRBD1	CATSLDRGPGKLFF
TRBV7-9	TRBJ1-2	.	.	CASSLPGYYGYTF
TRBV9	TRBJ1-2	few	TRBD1	CASSRTDRAMNYGYTF
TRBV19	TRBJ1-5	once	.	CASSRAGSNQPQHF
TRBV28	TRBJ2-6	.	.	CASTPGANVLTF
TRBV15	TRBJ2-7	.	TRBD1	CATSIIQGGTYEQYF
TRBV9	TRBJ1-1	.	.	CASSVEVADEAFF
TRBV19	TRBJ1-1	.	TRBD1	CASSRNRGAQMNTEAFF
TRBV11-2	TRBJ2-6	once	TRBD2	CASGFSGGLSEANVLTF
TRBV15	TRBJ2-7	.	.	CATSREPTEGYEQYF
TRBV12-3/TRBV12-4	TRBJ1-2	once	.	CASSFPFNYGYTF
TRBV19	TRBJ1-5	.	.	CASSTDRNQPQHF
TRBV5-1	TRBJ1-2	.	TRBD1	CASSLGQGANYGYTF
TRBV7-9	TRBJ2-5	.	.	CASSLAGGSETQYF
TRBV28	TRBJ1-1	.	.	CASSQTVFEAFF
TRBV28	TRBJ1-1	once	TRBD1	CASSPSTGAVEAFF
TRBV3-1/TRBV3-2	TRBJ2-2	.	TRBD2	CASSQDRAGVAGELFF
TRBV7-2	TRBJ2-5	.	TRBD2	CASSFGLAGGETQYF
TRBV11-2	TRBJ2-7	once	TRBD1	CASSSWTGGGYEQYF
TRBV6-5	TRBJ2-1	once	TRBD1	CASTGQGWGGQFF
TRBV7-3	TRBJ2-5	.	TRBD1	CASSSHPPGQISETQYF
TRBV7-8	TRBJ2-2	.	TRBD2	CAGRTSGTVGELFF
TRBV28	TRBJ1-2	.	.	CASRPGGGGLRGYTF
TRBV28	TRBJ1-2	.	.	CASSTGSSTNTF
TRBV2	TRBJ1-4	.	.	CASSFRGGAELFF
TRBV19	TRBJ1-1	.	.	CASSIGTPGTEAFF
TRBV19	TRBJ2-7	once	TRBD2	CASSYGLAGLYEQYF
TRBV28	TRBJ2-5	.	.	CASRPRLEIQETQYF
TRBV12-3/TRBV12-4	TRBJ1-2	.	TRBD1	CASSPGQIYGYTF
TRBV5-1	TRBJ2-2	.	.	CASSLERTANTGELFF
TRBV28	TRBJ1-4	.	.	CASSLMGRGEKLFF
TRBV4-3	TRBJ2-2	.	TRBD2	CASSQDYARLAGTFGGELFF
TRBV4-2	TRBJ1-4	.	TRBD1	CASSQRQGEEKLFF
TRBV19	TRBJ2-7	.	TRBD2	CASSDGGLAGGLSYEQYF
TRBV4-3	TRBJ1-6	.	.	CASSHGRSPLHF
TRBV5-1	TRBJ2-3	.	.	CASSLGGWRSGDTQYF
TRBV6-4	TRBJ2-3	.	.	CASSESDYPTDTQYF
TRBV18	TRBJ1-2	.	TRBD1	CASSPPTGSFVYGYTF
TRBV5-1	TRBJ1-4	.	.	CASSLGSVEKLFF
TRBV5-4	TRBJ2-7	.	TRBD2	CASSLDQTSGRTLKSEQYF
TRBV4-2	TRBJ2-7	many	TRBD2	CASTMTGGGSYEQYF
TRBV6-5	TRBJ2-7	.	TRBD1	CASRRGQGAKQYF
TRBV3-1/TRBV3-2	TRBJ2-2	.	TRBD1	CASSLTTGGWAGELFF